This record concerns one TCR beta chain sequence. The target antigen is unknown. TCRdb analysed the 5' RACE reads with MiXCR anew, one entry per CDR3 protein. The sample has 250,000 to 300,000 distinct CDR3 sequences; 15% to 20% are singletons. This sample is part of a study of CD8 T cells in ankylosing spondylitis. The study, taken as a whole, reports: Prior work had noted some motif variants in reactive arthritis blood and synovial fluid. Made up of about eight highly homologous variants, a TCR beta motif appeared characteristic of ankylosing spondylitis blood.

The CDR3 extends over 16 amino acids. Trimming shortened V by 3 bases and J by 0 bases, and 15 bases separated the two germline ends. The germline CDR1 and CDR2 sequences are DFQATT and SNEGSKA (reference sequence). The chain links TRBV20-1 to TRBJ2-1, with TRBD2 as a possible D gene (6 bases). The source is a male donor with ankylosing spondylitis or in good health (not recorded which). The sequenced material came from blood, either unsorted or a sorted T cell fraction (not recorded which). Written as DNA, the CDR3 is TGCAGTGCTAGGGGTGGGCGGGGTTCCTCCTACAATGAGCAGTTCTTC. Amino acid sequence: CSARGGRGSSYNEQFF.